These 11 T cell receptor beta chains originate from one sample sequenced in a study of blood T cell repertoires in COVID-19. TCRdb keeps only in-frame clones here, not all; method: immunoSEQ multiplex PCR. The table lists approximately 100,000 clones, 85% to 90% of them singletons. Sequencing was done on a sample of peripheral blood. These receptors all stem from a human donor in a cohort sampled during active COVID-19.

The chain is built from TRBV5-6 and TRBJ2-7; 12 bases are a match to TRBD2. From germline, CDR1 is SGHDT and CDR2 YYEEEE. The CDR3 has 15 amino acids. V gave up 4 bases and J gave up 2 bases; unmatched junction bases: 4. The CDR3 coding sequence is TGTGCCAGCAGCATGGGGACTAGCGGGCCCTACGAGCAGTACTTC. This sequence encodes CASSMGTSGPYEQYF.

The rearrangement uses TRBV4-2 and TRBJ1-2, with D possibly matching TRBD1 (5 bases). V lost 0 bases, J lost 5 bases, and 10 bases lay in between. The CDR3 spans 14 residues. CDR1 and CDR2 (germline): LGHNA, YNFKEQ. The CDR3 DNA sequence: TGTGCCAGCAGCCAAGATCCGGAGGGGTATGGCTACACCTTC. This translates into CASSQDPEGYGYTF.

The chain is built from TRBV7-3 and TRBJ1-4, with TRBD1 matching over 11 bases. The V gene's germline CDR1 is SGHTA and CDR2 FQGTGA. The CDR3 is 14 amino acids. The ends lost 5 bases at V and 10 bases at J; junction bases unmatched: 6. The CDR3 DNA sequence: TGTGCCAGCAGCCCCGGAGGACAGGGGGCAAAACTGTTTTTT. Encoded protein: CASSPGGQGAKLFF.

The chain joins TRBV11-2 to TRBJ1-3; no firm D call. The V gene's germline CDR1 is SGHAT and CDR2 FQNNGV. The CDR3 is 16 residues long. V lost 0 bases and J 5 bases, leaving 14 bases between the germline ends. CDR3 sequence reads: CASSLDGGRTRNTIYF. The CDR3 DNA reads as TGTGCCAGCAGCTTAGATGGAGGCAGAACTCGAAACACCATATATTTT.

The chain employs TRBV18 and TRBJ2-7; D gene uncertain. This CDR3 comprises 11 residues. Germline lookup yields CDR1 KGHSH and CDR2 LQKENI. V was clipped by 4 bases and J by 4 bases, with 5 bases between them. CDR3 nucleotides: TGTGCCAGCTCACTCGGGTACGAGCAGTACTTC. It translates to CASSLGYEQYF.

V and J are TRBV5-6 and TRBJ1-3; no definite D call. Germline CDR1 is SGHDT and CDR2 is YYEEEE. The ends were cut back, 0 bases at V and 0 bases at J, with 16 bases in the middle. The CDR3 length is 18 residues. The CDR3 sequence is CASSLEGSLRGSGNTIYF. As DNA, the CDR3 is TGTGCCAGCAGCTTGGAGGGCAGCCTACGGGGCTCTGGAAACACCATATATTTT.

The genes are TRBV12-3 or TRBV12-4 and TRBJ1-5, with D perhaps matching TRBD1 (5 bases). The V end lost 4 bases, the J end lost 4 bases, and 8 bases lay between the germline ends. The CDR3 covers 13 residues. For the CDR3, the DNA is TGTGCCAGCAGTTGGACACCGAATCAGCCCCAGCATTTT. This gives the protein CASSWTPNQPQHF.

The V call is TRBV4-1, the J call TRBJ2-2; 9 bases map to TRBD2. Germline V gene data show CDR1 as MGHRA and CDR2 as YSYEKL. V lost 5 bases, J lost 6 bases, and 13 bases stayed unmatched. CDR3 length: 17 amino acids. CDR3 region: CASSDSGSPLGAGELFF. The CDR3 nucleotides read TGCGCCAGCAGCGATAGCGGGAGTCCGTTAGGTGCCGGGGAGCTGTTTTTT.

The chain couples TRBV5-4 to TRBJ2-2; D remains unclear. Germline-derived CDR1 and CDR2 are SGHNT and YYREEE (reference sequence). V was trimmed by 0 bases and J by 6 bases, leaving 9 bases between them. The CDR3 covers 14 residues. DNA for the CDR3: TGTGCCAGCAGCTTGGACGGGTGGGCCGGGGAGCTGTTTTTT. This translates into CASSLDGWAGELFF.

CDR3 DNA: TGCGCCAGCAGCCCTTATCTAGCGGGAGGACTCCTAGGAGAGACCCAGTACTTC. Its protein product is CASSPYLAGGLLGETQYF. This chain connects TRBV4-1 to TRBJ2-5; TRBD2 matches at 11 bases. The CDR3 is 18 amino acids. V was pared by 4 bases and J by 4 bases, with 14 bases of the junction left unmatched. In germline, CDR1 is MGHRA, CDR2 YSYEKL.

The chain carries TRBV28 and TRBJ2-7; 8 bases match TRBD2. Germline CDR1 MDHEN, CDR2 SYDVKM. The CDR3 has 16 residues. V shed 5 bases and J 3 bases; nucleotides not matched to a gene: 12. CDR3 DNA sequence: TGTGCCAGCAGTACAAGCGGGAGCGCTTGGTACTACGAGCAGTACTTC. Protein sequence: CASSTSGSAWYYEQYF.